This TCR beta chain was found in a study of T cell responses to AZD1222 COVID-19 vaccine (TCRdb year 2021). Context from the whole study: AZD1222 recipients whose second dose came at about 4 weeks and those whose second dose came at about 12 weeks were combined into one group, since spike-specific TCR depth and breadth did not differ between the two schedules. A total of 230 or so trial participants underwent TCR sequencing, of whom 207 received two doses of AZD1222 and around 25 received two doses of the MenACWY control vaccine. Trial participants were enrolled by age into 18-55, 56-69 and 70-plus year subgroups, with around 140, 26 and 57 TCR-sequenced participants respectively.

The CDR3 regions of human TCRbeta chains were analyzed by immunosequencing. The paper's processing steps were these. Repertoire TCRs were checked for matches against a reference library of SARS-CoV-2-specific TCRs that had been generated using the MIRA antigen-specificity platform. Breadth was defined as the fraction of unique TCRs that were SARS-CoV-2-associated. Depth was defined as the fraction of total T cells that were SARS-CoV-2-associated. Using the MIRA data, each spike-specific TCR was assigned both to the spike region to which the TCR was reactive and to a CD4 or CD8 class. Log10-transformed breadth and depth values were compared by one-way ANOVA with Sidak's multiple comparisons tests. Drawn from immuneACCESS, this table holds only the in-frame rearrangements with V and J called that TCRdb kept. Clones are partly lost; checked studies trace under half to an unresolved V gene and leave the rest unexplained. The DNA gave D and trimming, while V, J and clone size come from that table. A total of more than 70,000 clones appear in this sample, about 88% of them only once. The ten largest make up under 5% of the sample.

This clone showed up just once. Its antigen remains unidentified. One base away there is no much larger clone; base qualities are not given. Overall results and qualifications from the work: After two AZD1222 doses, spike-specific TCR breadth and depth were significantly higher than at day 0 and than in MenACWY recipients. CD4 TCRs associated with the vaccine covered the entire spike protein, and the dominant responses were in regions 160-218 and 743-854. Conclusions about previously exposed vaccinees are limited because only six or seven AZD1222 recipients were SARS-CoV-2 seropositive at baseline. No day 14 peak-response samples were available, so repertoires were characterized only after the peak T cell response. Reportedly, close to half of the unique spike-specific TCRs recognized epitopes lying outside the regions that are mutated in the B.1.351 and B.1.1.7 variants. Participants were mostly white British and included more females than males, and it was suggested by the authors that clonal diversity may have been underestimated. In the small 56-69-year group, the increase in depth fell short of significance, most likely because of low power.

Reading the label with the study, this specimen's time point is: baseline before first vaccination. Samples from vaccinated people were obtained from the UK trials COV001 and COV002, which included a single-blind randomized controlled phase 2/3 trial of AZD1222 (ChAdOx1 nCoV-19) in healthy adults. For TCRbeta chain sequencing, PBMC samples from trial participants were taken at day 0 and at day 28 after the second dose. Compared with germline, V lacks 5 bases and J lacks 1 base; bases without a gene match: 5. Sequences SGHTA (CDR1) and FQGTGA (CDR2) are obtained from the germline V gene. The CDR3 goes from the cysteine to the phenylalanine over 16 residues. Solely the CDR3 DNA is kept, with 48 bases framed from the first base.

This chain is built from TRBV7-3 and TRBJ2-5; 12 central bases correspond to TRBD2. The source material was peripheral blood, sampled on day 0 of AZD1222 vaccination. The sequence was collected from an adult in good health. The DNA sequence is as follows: TGTGCCAGCAGCCGAGGACTAGCGGGAACCCAAGAGACCCAGTACTTC. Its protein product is CASSRGLAGTQETQYF.